This T cell receptor beta chain was recovered during a study of human T cells and chemical hapten exposure. Across the study: TCR yields per sample varied, mainly owing to small pooled library volume differences.

Germline CDR1 and CDR2: LGHDT and YNNKEL (reference sequence). V dropped 3 bases and J dropped 4 bases, with 18 bases sitting between them. The CDR3 covers 16 residues. Before extraction, the whole blood was not fractionated, and total RNA was taken from it. Each cDNA molecule in the library carried unique molecular identifiers. In the original workflow: More than 95,000 TCRs per sample was the median, with a range of roughly 23,224 to 690,600. From the 5' RACE reads, TCRdb called clonotypes with MiXCR, one entry per CDR3 protein. TCRdb's processing, not the authors' own work, is the source of the V and J calls. This table has approximately 81,000 distinct CDR3 sequences, less than 9.5% appearing once. Study observations and caveats: TCRs exceeding a frequency of 1 in 1000 stayed unchanged under DPC sensitization.

Note on this clonotype: No antigen is known for it.

The chain joins TRBV3-1 to TRBJ1-2; D gene unclear. The origin of this receptor is a male donor in good health. Written as DNA, the CDR3 is TGTGCCAGCAGCCAGCCCTTTGGAGGAGGGCCCTATGGCTACACCTTC. Encoded protein: CASSQPFGGGPYGYTF.